The next 3 T cell receptor beta chains were all read from a single sample in a study of T cell repertoires in cytomegalovirus infection. One entry per CDR3 protein, called by TCRdb with MiXCR from the reads. The sample carries approximately 280,000 distinct CDR3 sequences, roughly a fifth recorded once. These receptors lack a known antigen. This specimen was cultured PBMCs, taken from culture after CMV antigen stimulation. The receptors here all came from a human donor in good health (CMV status not recorded). Some clones in this sample may be carry-over from other donors' samples.

The chain recombines TRBV12-3 or TRBV12-4 with TRBJ2-7, with 7 bases that match TRBD2. Trimming removed 5 bases from V and 3 bases from J; junction bases left unmatched: 4. This CDR3 is built from 13 residues. The CDR3 DNA reads TGTGCCAGCAGTAGAGCGGGGTACTACGAGCAGTACTTC. This translates into CASSRAGYYEQYF.

This clonotype was counted at least ten times. This sequence joins TRBV7-2 and TRBJ2-5; the match to TRBD1 covers 10 bases. The CDR3 is 15 residues long. The J segment lost 4 bases and the V segment lost 1 base, leaving 3 bases of the junction unmatched. Germline CDR1 SGHTA, CDR2 FQGNSA. CDR3 residues: CASSLGWDRGETQYF. The CDR3, as DNA: TGTGCCAGCAGCTTAGGGTGGGACAGGGGAGAGACCCAGTACTTC.

This clonotype was observed at least ten times. This rearrangement joins TRBV7-2 to TRBJ2-1; 7 bases are a match to TRBD2. The CDR3 has 14 amino acids. CDR1 SGHTA and CDR2 FQGNSA come from the germline V gene. V lost 10 bases and J lost 1; bases outside the gene matches: 7. This CDR3 reads CAKLLATSYNEQFF. CDR3 nucleotide sequence: TGTGCCAAGTTACTAGCGACTTCCTACAATGAGCAGTTCTTC.